A selection of T cell receptor beta chains follows, all from one sample in a study of post-analysis software for immune sequencing data. TCRdb used MiXCR to reprocess the PCR reads, holding one entry per CDR3 protein. The sample shows about 770,000 distinct CDR3 sequences, about 43% of them seen only once. Sequencing was done on a sample of blood. The receptors were sampled from a girl aged 5 to 17 with multiple sclerosis. CDR3s include the opening cysteine and the closing phenylalanine or tryptophan. D genes are given only for firm matches. Clone size is stated in some rows and not others, as once, few, many or a class when expanded.

abundance	v_gene	d_gene	j_gene	CDR3nt	CDR3aa
-	TRBV20-1	TRBD2	TRBJ2-5	TGCAGTGCTTATAACGCCTGGGGGGAGGGCGAGACCCAGTACTTC	CSAYNAWGEGETQYF
-	TRBV29-1	-	TRBJ2-7	TGCAGCGTTGAATTCGGTACTCGGAACGAGCAGTACTTC	CSVEFGTRNEQYF
few	TRBV9	-	TRBJ2-5	TGTGCCAGCAGCGCCGTCGGGGAGACCCAGTACTTC	CASSAVGETQYF
few	TRBV7-9	-	TRBJ2-4	TGTGCCAGCAGCACAACGGACAGTCTAGCCAAAAACATTCAGTACTTC	CASSTTDSLAKNIQYF
-	TRBV5-1	-	TRBJ2-5	TGCGCCAGCAGCATTGGCTCCTCAGGGGAGGAGACCCAGTACTTC	CASSIGSSGEETQYF
-	TRBV6-6	TRBD1	TRBJ2-5	TGTGCCAGCAGTTACGACAGGGGGGGACGAGAGACCCAGTACTTC	CASSYDRGGRETQYF
-	TRBV6-4	-	TRBJ1-1	TGTGCCAGCAGAGACTACCCGGGAACTGAAGCTTTCTTT	CASRDYPGTEAFF
few	TRBV10-3	TRBD2	TRBJ2-1	TGTGCCATCAGTGTGGGACTAGCGGGAGCCTGGAATGAGCAGTTCTTC	CAISVGLAGAWNEQFF
few	TRBV6-5	-	TRBJ1-1	TGTGCCAGCAGTTACTCTTGGGGGGAGGGTACTGAAGCTTTCTTT	CASSYSWGEGTEAFF
-	TRBV7-8	TRBD2	TRBJ2-3	TGTGCCAGCAGCTTGAGACTAGCGGGAGAAGTAGATACGCAGTATTTT	CASSLRLAGEVDTQYF
-	TRBV4-2	-	TRBJ1-5	TGTGCCAGCAGCCAAGGACCGAACCAGCCCCAGCATTTT	CASSQGPNQPQHF
-	TRBV5-1	-	TRBJ2-7	TGCGCCAGCAGCTTGATTTCGGGGGAGTCCTACGAGCAGTACTTC	CASSLISGESYEQYF
-	TRBV7-2	-	TRBJ2-7	TGTGCCAGCAGCTTAACTATTAGTCTCGAGCAGTACTTC	CASSLTISLEQYF
-	TRBV20-1	-	TRBJ2-1	TGCAGTGCTGCTCTACAAAACCGGGGCCTGCAGTTCTTC	CSAALQNRGLQFF
-	TRBV12-3/TRBV12-4	-	TRBJ1-2	TGTGCCAGCAGTTTTTGGGGGGAACGGGACTATGGCTACACCTTC	CASSFWGERDYGYTF
-	TRBV7-6	-	TRBJ2-7	TGTGCCAGCAGCTCAGGGGCCGACGGATTGCCCTCCGAGCAGTACTTC	CASSSGADGLPSEQYF
-	TRBV29-1	-	TRBJ2-5	TGCAGCGTTGACCCTTCGGGGGCCCCACAAGAGACCCAGTACTTC	CSVDPSGAPQETQYF
-	TRBV20-1	-	TRBJ2-5	TGCAGTGCTAGCTCACCAGCGGACCCCGGGGAGCAGTACTTC	CSASSPADPGEQYF
-	TRBV30	-	TRBJ1-4	TGTGCCTGGATGCGCAGCCGTAGTCTGTTTTTT	CAWMRSRSLFF
-	TRBV29-1	-	TRBJ2-7	TGCAGCGTTGAAGGTTTACAGGGCAACGAGCAGTACTTC	CSVEGLQGNEQYF
few	TRBV7-9	-	TRBJ2-5	TGTGCCAGCAGCTTGGGAAACCCGGGGTCCAGGATAACCCAGTACTTC	CASSLGNPGSRITQYF
-	TRBV7-2	-	TRBJ2-1	TGTGCCAGCAGCTTACTTCTCACCACAGGAGGTCAGTTCTTC	CASSLLLTTGGQFF
few	TRBV5-5	-	TRBJ2-3	TGTGCCAGCAGCTTGTTCGGGGGAGATACGCAGTATTTT	CASSLFGGDTQYF
-	TRBV20-1	-	TRBJ2-3	TGCAGTGCTGGGACCGGGGAGCAGGCCTTGACGCAGTATTTT	CSAGTGEQALTQYF
few	TRBV3-1	-	TRBJ2-1	TGTGCCAGCAGCTACCGGGCCATAAGCAGTGAGCAGTTCTTC	CASSYRAISSEQFF
-	TRBV7-2	-	TRBJ1-1	TGTGCCAGCAGCTTATTCCGGGGGAGCCAAGCTTTCTTT	CASSLFRGSQAFF
few	TRBV29-1	-	TRBJ1-5	TGCAGCGTTGGCAGGGCGGGTCAGCCCCAGCATTTT	CSVGRAGQPQHF
-	TRBV7-3	-	TRBJ2-3	TGTGCCAGCAGCTCCCGGATCACAGATACGCAGTATTTT	CASSSRITDTQYF
few	TRBV5-1	-	TRBJ2-1	TGCGCCAGCAGCTTGGCCGGCGGAGTAAATGAGCAGTTCTTC	CASSLAGGVNEQFF
-	TRBV6-2/TRBV6-3	-	TRBJ1-5	TGTGCCAGCAGTGACACGACCGGCAATCAGCCCCAGCATTTT	CASSDTTGNQPQHF
few	TRBV28	TRBD2	TRBJ2-1	TGTGCCAGCAGTTTGGGCGGGAGACCCTACAATGAGCAGTTCTTC	CASSLGGRPYNEQFF
-	TRBV20-1	TRBD1	TRBJ2-1	TGCAGTGCTTATACAGGGGGCTCCTACAATGAGCAGTTCTTC	CSAYTGGSYNEQFF
few	TRBV12-3/TRBV12-4	-	TRBJ2-7	TGTGCCAGCAGTTTCCCTGGTTCCTACGAGCAGTACTTC	CASSFPGSYEQYF
once	TRBV4-3	-	TRBJ1-4	TGCGCCAGCAGCCAAGGTCGTGGGAATAATGAAAAACTGTTTTTT	CASSQGRGNNEKLFF
few	TRBV30	-	TRBJ2-1	TGTGCCTGGAAGAGGGGAATCACCTACAATGAGCAGTTCTTC	CAWKRGITYNEQFF
many	TRBV29-1	TRBD2	TRBJ2-7	TGCAGCGTTAGGGCTAGCGGGCCCTACGAGCAGTACTTC	CSVRASGPYEQYF
few	TRBV29-1	TRBD2	TRBJ2-1	TGCAGCGTTGAAGGGGGACTAGCGGGAGTCTTTAATGAGCAGTTCTTC	CSVEGGLAGVFNEQFF
few	TRBV20-1	TRBD2	TRBJ2-7	TGCAGTGCGACCGGGACTAGCGGGATCTTCTACGAGCAGTACTTC	CSATGTSGIFYEQYF
-	TRBV6-5	TRBD2	TRBJ2-3	TGTGCCAGCAGTTACTCTGCGGGAGTGAGCACAGATACGCAGTATTTT	CASSYSAGVSTDTQYF
-	TRBV20-1	TRBD2	TRBJ2-3	TGCAGTGCTAGAGCTAGCGGGACCCCCTTTGTAGATACGCAGTATTTT	CSARASGTPFVDTQYF
few	TRBV7-2	TRBD2	TRBJ2-1	TGTGCCAGCAGCTCAGTGGCTAGCGGCTACAATGAGCAGTTCTTC	CASSSVASGYNEQFF
few	TRBV9	-	TRBJ2-2	TGTGCCAGCAGCGTAGTGACGGGAGAGGTCACCGGGGAGCTGTTTTTT	CASSVVTGEVTGELFF
-	TRBV29-1	-	TRBJ2-7	TGCAGCGTTGAGTCGAGGATAGGGGTCTACGAGCAGTACTTC	CSVESRIGVYEQYF
-	TRBV25-1	-	TRBJ2-1	TGTGCCAGCAGTGAGGGGGGCGCCTACTACCGCAATGAGCAGTTCTTC	CASSEGGAYYRNEQFF
-	TRBV15	-	TRBJ1-2	TGTGCCACCAGCAGAGATGGGGGTACCGGGGGGGCTGGCTACACCTTC	CATSRDGGTGGAGYTF
-	TRBV4-2	TRBD2	TRBJ2-2	TGTGCCAGCAGCCAAGGACTAGCGGGAGGGCCCAACACCGGGGTGCTGTTTTTT	CASSQGLAGGPNTGVLFF
once	TRBV7-2	-	TRBJ2-1	TGTGCCAGCAGCTTAGATCCCTCCTACAATGAGCAGTTCTTC	CASSLDPSYNEQFF
-	TRBV20-1	-	TRBJ2-7	TGCAGTGCTAGAGAGCGGGACTTATCCCCCATCTACGAGCAGTACTTC	CSARERDLSPIYEQYF
few	TRBV20-1	TRBD2	TRBJ2-7	TGCAGTGCTAGAGATATCACTAGCGCCGAATACGAGCAGTACTTC	CSARDITSAEYEQYF
-	TRBV6-5	TRBD1	TRBJ2-7	TGTGCCCCCGAAACTTTGCGACAGGGGACTTACGAGCAGTACTTC	CAPETLRQGTYEQYF
-	TRBV12-3/TRBV12-4	-	TRBJ2-3	TGTGCCAGCTCCACGGTTACAGATACGCAGTATTTT	CASSTVTDTQYF
-	TRBV20-1	-	TRBJ1-2	TGCAGTGACGGCCAAGCTAACTATGGCTACACCTTC	CSDGQANYGYTF
-	TRBV9	-	TRBJ2-1	TGTGCCAGCAGTGTATGGGGCGGCTCCTACAATGAGCAGTTCTTC	CASSVWGGSYNEQFF
-	TRBV5-5	TRBD1	TRBJ2-7	TGTGCCAGCAGCCTTATGACAGGGAGAATCTACGAGCAGTACTTC	CASSLMTGRIYEQYF
few	TRBV29-1	TRBD1	TRBJ2-7	TGCAGCGTAGGACAGGGATTTAACGAGCAGTACTTC	CSVGQGFNEQYF
few	TRBV9	-	TRBJ2-5	TGTGCCAGCAGCGTAGCGGTTGAGGGTCGAGAGACCCAGTACTTC	CASSVAVEGRETQYF
few	TRBV6-2/TRBV6-3	-	TRBJ2-1	TGTGCCAGCAGCCACCGGGCCGGCGGGCAGTTCTTC	CASSHRAGGQFF
-	TRBV2	-	TRBJ2-7	TGTGCCAGCAGGGACGGGCAGGGAGGACACGAGCAGTACTTC	CASRDGQGGHEQYF
few	TRBV27	TRBD1	TRBJ2-7	TGTGCCAGCAAGACAGGGGCCTCCTACGAGCAGTACTTC	CASKTGASYEQYF